This TCR beta chain was found in a study of T cells in Graves' hyperthyroidism and ophthalmopathy. Study-level results: Patients with ophthalmopathy were separated from those with stable hyperthyroidism by a 13 V-J model.

The cohort's ophthalmopathy patients, a group with duration under 3 months, had a Clinical Activity Score of at least 3 and a NOSPECS grade of at least 4. Researchers barred patients who had uncontrolled infection, other autoimmune disease, pregnancy or lactation. Thyroid ultrasound, orbital computed tomography, clinical symptoms, and serum thyroxine and TRAb underpinned diagnoses. This clonotype was observed a few times. The antigen remains unidentified. Germline CDR1 and CDR2: KGHDR and SFDVKD. The ends were cut back, 3 bases at V and 2 bases at J, with 11 bases in the middle. The CDR3 spans 15 residues. Using RNA transcripts as the source, TCR beta CDR3 regions were amplified. In the first-round RT-PCR of the TCR CDR3, the HTBI primer set was used. TCRdb reprocessed the multiplex PCR reads via MiXCR and lists one record per CDR3 protein. The sample records around 300,000 distinct CDR3 sequences, approximately 18% being singletons.

The material sequenced was blood. The chain carries TRBV24-1 and TRBJ2-3, with D unclear. The receptor was isolated from a man aged 50 or older with Graves' ophthalmopathy. In DNA, the CDR3 is TGTGCCACCAGTGATCCTAACCAGGCCACAGATACGCAGTATTTT. This encodes CATSDPNQATDTQYF.